The clone carrying this T cell receptor beta chain appeared many times. Antigen: not known. The record originates from a study of molecular identifiers for immune sequencing clone quantification. Study observations and caveats: Same-barcode identical TCR molecules could make highly expanded clones look smaller than they are. In naive cells, clones above 20 RNA copies held under 1% of molecules, whereas in effector cells they held over 97%.

The V gene end was trimmed by 8 bases and the J gene end by 7 bases; junction bases not matched to a gene: 19. Germline CDR1 is SNHLY and CDR2 is FYNNEI. The CDR3 spans 17 residues. Naive CD8 libraries were made from around 18,000 to 910,000 sorted cells, and they used 10%, 30% or 50% RNA. Sorted naive CD8 T cells were those defined as CD8+CD4-CCR7+CD45RA+. TCRdb fed the PCR reads into MiXCR, producing one record per CDR3 protein. The sample lists 70,000 to 95,000 distinct CDR3 sequences; under 20% were seen once. The chain has TRBV2 and TRBJ2-7; 11 bases match TRBD1. What was sequenced was naive CD8+ T cells from blood, with Jurkat cell RNA spiked in. Subset: FACS-sorted CD8+CD4-CCR7+CD45RA+ naive T cells. This receptor was taken from a human donor in good health. Some libraries in this study had Jurkat cell RNA spiked in. The CDR3 sequence is CASGGQGGFGLAREQYF. CDR3 DNA: TGTGCCAGCGGGGGACAGGGGGGTTTCGGACTAGCGCGGGAGCAGTACTTC.